One sample yielded the 18 T cell receptor beta chains listed below, sequenced in a study of blood T cell repertoires in COVID-19. Using immunoSEQ multiplex PCR, the repertoire was profiled, and TCRdb retains in-frame clones only, with some absent. The data contain about 350,000 clones, approximately 89% of them seen just once; the ten biggest clones take up over 3.5%. Sequenced sample: peripheral blood. The receptor source for this set is a woman aged 55-70 years with COVID-19, enrolled during active disease.

CDR3 in amino acids: CSVEGLAGEGQETQYF. The CDR3, as DNA: TGCAGCGTTGAAGGACTAGCGGGGGAGGGGCAAGAGACCCAGTACTTC. The rearrangement links TRBV29-1 to TRBJ2-5; 12 positions match TRBD2. The CDR3 spans 16 residues. Unmatched junction bases numbered 5, after V lost 1 base and J lost 2 bases. Germline CDR1 is SQVTM and CDR2 is ANQGSEA.

This clone has only one observation. V and J are TRBV6-5 and TRBJ1-1; D is uncertain. The CDR3 is 15 residues long. Germline CDR1 is MNHEY and CDR2 is SVGAGI. V lost 8 bases to trimming and J lost 5 bases, with 21 bases between them. In DNA form, the CDR3 reads TGTGCCAGCGTCCCAACAAGGTCAGCGGGTACTGAAGCTTTCTTT. Residues: CASVPTRSAGTEAFF.

The V call is TRBV5-5, the J call TRBJ1-3; 8 bases line up with TRBD1. The CDR3 has 16 amino acids. The J segment lost 4 bases and the V segment lost 4 bases, leaving 10 bases of the junction unmatched. Germline values: CDR1 SGHKS, CDR2 YYEKEE (reference sequence). The CDR3 protein is CASSPNTGGGGNTIYF. The CDR3 region has the DNA TGTGCCAGCAGCCCCAATACAGGGGGAGGCGGAAACACCATATATTTT.

The J gene is TRBJ2-1, the V gene TRBV10-3; 9 bases fit TRBD1. Germline-derived CDR1 and CDR2 are ENHRY and SYGVKD. The V gene end was trimmed by 4 bases and the J gene end by 9 bases; junction bases not matched to a gene: 4. CDR3 length: 13 residues. DNA for the CDR3: TGTGCCATCAGTGGGACAGGGGATTTTGAGCAGTTCTTC. Amino acids: CAISGTGDFEQFF.

This chain joins TRBV28 and TRBJ2-1; 10 nucleotides align to TRBD2. Germline CDR1 and CDR2: MDHEN and SYDVKM. The J segment lost 4 bases and the V segment lost 8 bases, leaving 8 bases of the junction unmatched. This CDR3 comprises 15 residues. The CDR3 loop is CASFPGLAIYNEQFF. The DNA of the CDR3 is TGTGCCAGCTTTCCGGGACTAGCGATTTACAATGAGCAGTTCTTC.

The rearrangement uses TRBV5-1 and TRBJ1-1; 9 bases align to TRBD1. This CDR3 contains 14 residues. V gave up 3 bases and J gave up 5 bases; unmatched junction bases: 5. The germline V gene has CDR1 SGHRS and CDR2 YFSETQ. The CDR3 sequence is CASSSTGGGTEAFF. CDR3 sequence (DNA): TGCGCCAGCAGCTCTACAGGGGGCGGGACTGAAGCTTTCTTT.

This clone is a singleton in its sample. The chain joins TRBV19 to TRBJ1-1; 8 nucleotides match TRBD1. The CDR3 extends over 13 amino acids. The junction had 9 bases not matched to a gene; V was cut back by 9 bases and J by 6 bases. Germline loops: CDR1 LNHDA, CDR2 SQIVND (reference sequence). CDR3 nucleotide sequence: TGTGCCAGCCTATCCAAACAGGGGGCTGAAGCTTTCTTT. Translation: CASLSKQGAEAFF.

The chain is built from TRBV6-6 and TRBJ2-3; 10 positions match TRBD1. J was trimmed by 6 bases and V by 2 bases; bases with no gene match: 8. This CDR3 is 16 amino acids long. CDR1 is MNHNY, CDR2 SVGAGI, per germline (reference sequence). CDR3 amino acids: CASSYPPGTGADTQYF. The CDR3 nucleotides read TGTGCCAGCAGTTACCCTCCCGGGACAGGGGCCGATACGCAGTATTTT.

The V call is TRBV19, the J call TRBJ2-3, with D tentatively TRBD2 (7 bases). CDR3 size: 13 residues. The V end was cut by 7 bases, the J end by 4 bases, with 12 bases between. Germline values: CDR1 LNHDA, CDR2 SQIVND (reference sequence). The chain's CDR3 is CASTGGASDTQYF. For the CDR3, the DNA is TGTGCCAGTACTGGGGGGGCTTCAGATACGCAGTATTTT.

The gene calls are TRBV28 and TRBJ1-3; 9 nucleotides match TRBD1. The CDR3 runs 19 residues. Germline-derived CDR1 and CDR2 are MDHEN and SYDVKM. V shed 0 bases and J 2 bases; nucleotides not matched to a gene: 11. The CDR3 DNA reads as TGTGCCAGCAGTTTATGGGCCCCGGCCGGGACAGGGACTGGAAACACCATATATTTT. Residues: CASSLWAPAGTGTGNTIYF.

The chain uses TRBV5-1 and TRBJ2-7; 9 bases are shared with TRBD2. V lost 0 bases and J lost 2; bases outside the gene matches: 12. Germline CDR1 reads SGHRS; CDR2 reads YFSETQ. This CDR3 is 18 amino acids long. The DNA for the CDR3 is TGCGCCAGCAGCTTGGCTGGGCGGGGGGGCCTCAGAACCTACGAGCAGTACTTC. Its translation: CASSLAGRGGLRTYEQYF. Variable domain in full (rest from reference TRBV5-1 and TRBJ2-7): KAGVTQTPRYLIKTRGQQVTLSCSPISGHRSVSWYQQTPGQGLQFLFEYFSETQRNKGNFPGRFSGRQFSNSRSEMNVSTLELGDSALYLCASSLAGRGGLRTYEQYFGPGTRLTVT.

The chain uses TRBV20-1 and TRBJ1-1; 8 bases map to TRBD1. Germline-derived CDR1 and CDR2 are DFQATT and SNEGSKA (reference sequence). The length of the CDR3 is 11 residues. The V segment lost 5 bases and the J segment 10 bases; nucleotides outside the gene matches: 6. CDR3 bases: TGCAGTGCTGCCCGGACAGGGCCAGCTTTCTTT. It yields the protein CSAARTGPAFF.

The chain combines TRBV7-3 with TRBJ1-3; 8 positions match TRBD1. The CDR3 consists of 15 residues. The J segment lost 3 bases and the V segment lost 5 bases, leaving 6 bases of the junction unmatched. The germline V gene has CDR1 SGHTA and CDR2 FQGTGA. The CDR3 coding sequence is TGTGCCAGCAGCGCGCAGGGGGCTGGTGGAAACACCATATATTTT. Its protein is CASSAQGAGGNTIYF. Full variable domain (remainder filled in from reference TRBV7-3 and TRBJ1-3): GAGVSQTPSNKVTEKGKYVELRCDPISGHTALYWYRQSLGQGPEFLIYFQGTGAADDSGLPNDRFFAVRPEGSVSTLKIQRTERGDSAVYLCASSAQGAGGNTIYFGEGSWLTVV.

The chain recombines TRBV7-9 with TRBJ1-3; maybe TRBD1 (5 bases). With 1 base removed from V and 3 bases from J, the gap between germline ends came to 7 bases. Germline V gives CDR1 SEHNR, CDR2 FQNEAQ (reference sequence). This CDR3 is 14 amino acids long. CDR3 DNA: TGTGCCAGCAGCTTAGGACAGATTGGAAACACCATATATTTT. Its translation: CASSLGQIGNTIYF.

This chain joins TRBV5-1 and TRBJ2-2; D not certain. CDR1 is SGHRS, CDR2 YFSETQ, per germline. The CDR3 extends over 16 amino acids. V was shortened by 4 bases and J by 3 bases, with 16 bases between the two germline ends. The CDR3, as DNA: TGCGCCAGCAGCACCGGAGACTTACCTTACACCGGGGAGCTGTTTTTT. This translates into CASSTGDLPYTGELFF.

This chain connects TRBV11-1 to TRBJ1-2; 8 bases are a match to TRBD1. J was trimmed by 7 bases and V by 3 bases; bases with no gene match: 7. Germline V lookup: CDR1 SGHAT, CDR2 FQDESV (reference sequence). CDR3 length: 14 residues. The CDR3 sequence: CASSFTGTGSGYTF. CDR3 nucleotide sequence: TGTGCCAGCAGCTTTACCGGGACAGGAAGTGGCTACACCTTC.

The CDR3: CASTSVEISGELFF. In nucleotides, the CDR3 is TGTGCCAGCACCAGCGTAGAGATCTCCGGGGAGCTGTTTTTT. This chain connects TRBV9 to TRBJ2-2; D is unresolved. Germline V gene sequence: CDR1 SGDLS, CDR2 YYNGEE. Trimming pared 6 bases from V and 6 bases from J, leaving 15 bases between. The CDR3 is 14 residues long.

The chain combines TRBV27 with TRBJ2-7; D not certain. Trimming pared 6 bases from V and 0 bases from J, leaving 9 bases between. Germline CDR1 reads MNHEY; CDR2 reads SMNVEV (reference sequence). This CDR3 region has 13 residues. The CDR3 reads CASRPINSYEQYF. In nucleotides, the CDR3 is TGTGCCAGCAGACCTATTAACTCCTACGAGCAGTACTTC.